The 2 T cell receptor beta chains below were found in one sample sequenced in a study of blood T cell repertoires in COVID-19. Profiled with immunoSEQ multiplex PCR; TCRdb holds only in-frame clones, not every one. There are 150,000 to 200,000 clones in the sample; around 85% occur only once, and 11% lies in the top ten. Material: peripheral blood. These receptors originate from a man between 60 and 75 years old with active or convalescent COVID-19.

V usage is TRBV29-1 and J usage is TRBJ1-1; maybe TRBD1 (6 bases). The CDR3 is 15 residues long. The V gene's germline CDR1 is SQVTM and CDR2 ANQGSEA. V lost 4 bases to trimming and J lost 6 bases, with 21 bases between them. The CDR3 spells CSVGGLDGPGAEAFF. As DNA, the CDR3 is TGCAGCGTTGGGGGTTTAGACGGCCCAGGGGCTGAAGCTTTCTTT.

The CDR3 DNA reads as TGTGCCAGCAGGCCAGGACAGGGTGTAAACTATGGCTACACCTTC. Translated: CASRPGQGVNYGYTF. The rearrangement links TRBV6-5 to TRBJ1-2; the match to TRBD1 covers 8 bases. V was clipped by 6 bases and J by 2 bases; unmatched bases: 8. In germline, CDR1 is MNHEY, CDR2 SVGAGI. The CDR3 has 15 amino acids.